Below, 9 T cell receptor beta chains from the same sample are listed, as sequenced in a study of T cell repertoires in cytomegalovirus infection. One entry per CDR3 protein results from TCRdb running MiXCR on the reads. The top ten clones hold approximately 13% of a sample with some 900,000 distinct CDR3 sequences, over 25% of them seen once. Antigens of these TCRs are unknown. The material sequenced was cultured CD8+ T cells from PBMCs, taken from culture after CMV antigen stimulation. Every receptor here comes from a human donor in good health (CMV status not recorded). Some clones in this sample may be carry-over from other donors' samples.

Only a few counts were recorded for this clonotype. The chain uses TRBV12-3 or TRBV12-4 and TRBJ2-4; TRBD1 agrees at 10 bases. This CDR3 region has 19 residues. Trimming cost V 6 bases and J 1 base; bases outside gene matches: 15. The CDR3: CASRLLGQGLSVAKNIQYF. As DNA, the CDR3 is TGTGCCAGCAGACTCCTGGGACAGGGGTTGAGTGTGGCCAAAAACATTCAGTACTTC.

Many counts were recorded for this clonotype. The chain links TRBV12-3 or TRBV12-4 to TRBJ2-5; tentative D call: TRBD2 (6 bases). V gave up 3 bases and J gave up 1 base, with 21 bases separating them. The CDR3 is 18 residues long. The CDR3 nucleotides read TGTGCCAGCAGTTTCTGGGTCTCCCGGGCGGGATTCCAAGAGACCCAGTACTTC. It is translated as CASSFWVSRAGFQETQYF.

CDR3 protein: CASRPTGASSYEQYV. Here the CDR3 DNA reads TGTGCCAGCAGACCGACAGGAGCCAGCTCCTACGAGCAGTACGTC. V and J are TRBV27 and TRBJ2-7, with a possible D match to TRBD1 (6 bases). The CDR3 contains 15 residues. V was clipped by 6 bases and J by 0 bases, with 15 bases between them. CDR1 is MNHEY, CDR2 SMNVEV, per germline (reference sequence).

V gene TRBV20-1 combines with J gene TRBJ2-1; possibly TRBD2 for D (6 bases). CDR1 is DFQATT and CDR2 is SNEGSKA in the germline V gene (reference sequence). V was trimmed by 5 bases and J by 6 bases, leaving 14 bases between them. This CDR3 has 13 residues. The CDR3 nucleotides read TGCAGTGCTCGGCCCATCGGGAGCAATGAGCAGTTCTTC. It translates to CSARPIGSNEQFF.

This clonotype was recorded many times. CDR3 sequence (DNA): TGTGCCAGCAGCGGGGGGACAGGGGGCACTGAAGCTTTCTTT. The encoded protein is CASSGGTGGTEAFF. This chain joins TRBV13 and TRBJ1-1, with TRBD1 identical over 11 bases. The V gene's germline CDR1 is PRHDT and CDR2 FYEKMQ (reference sequence). The CDR3 is 14 residues long. The V and J ends lost 5 bases and 4 bases, in that order; junction bases with no gene match: 3.

This clonotype appeared many times. This chain links TRBV7-9 with TRBJ2-3; a possible D gene is TRBD2 (5 bases). This CDR3 has 10 amino acids. The V end lost 8 bases, the J end lost 6 bases, and 6 bases lay between the germline ends. Germline V gene lookup returns CDR1 SEHNR and CDR2 FQNEAQ (reference sequence). CDR3 sequence (DNA): TGTGCCAGCGGCGGGGATACGCAGTATTTT. It codes for CASGGDTQYF.

Written as DNA, the CDR3 is TGTGCCAGCAGCGGGACGGATGAAGCTTTCTTT. It encodes CASSGTDEAFF. The chain combines TRBV13 with TRBJ1-1, with D possibly matching TRBD1 (5 bases). Germline V gene sequence: CDR1 PRHDT, CDR2 FYEKMQ (reference sequence). Trimming pared 5 bases from V and 7 bases from J, leaving 8 bases between. This CDR3 region has 11 residues.

This clonotype appeared a few times. DNA for the CDR3: TGTGCCAGCAGCTTAGACGGGGGGGACACTGAAGCTTTCTTT. Its translation: CASSLDGGDTEAFF. This chain uses TRBV7-9 with TRBJ1-1; maybe TRBD1 (5 bases). Germline CDR1 reads SEHNR; CDR2 reads FQNEAQ (reference sequence). V was pared by 1 base and J by 3 bases, with 9 bases between. This CDR3 has 14 residues.

This clonotype was detected many times. The chain uses TRBV7-2 and TRBJ2-1; D call uncertain. The germline V gene encodes CDR1 SGHTA and CDR2 FQGNSA. CDR3 size: 15 residues. V was shortened by 3 bases and J by 2 bases, with 11 bases between the two germline ends. As DNA, the CDR3 is TGTGCCAGCAGCTTCGGACGTCTACCCTACAATGAGCAGTTCTTC. Encoded protein: CASSFGRLPYNEQFF. Complete variable domain (other parts from reference TRBV7-2 and TRBJ2-1): GAGVSQSPSNKVTEKGKDVELRCDPISGHTALYWYRQSLGQGLEFLIYFQGNSAPDKSGLPSDRFSAERTGGSVSTLTIQRTQQEDSAVYLCASSFGRLPYNEQFFGPGTRLTVL.